This T cell receptor (beta chain) was identified during a study of PD-L1 blockade in urothelial cancer. Across the whole study: Blood was analyzed 3 weeks (second dose) and 6 weeks after treatment start. Counts from blood samples showed a median of 141,255 T cells.

The data were produced by immunoSEQ multiplex PCR, yet TCRdb's version contains in-frame clones alone and is incomplete. The sample has 24,000 or so clones, about four fifths seen once. V lost 6 bases, J lost 8 bases, and 16 bases lay in between. Germline V gene data show CDR1 as MNHEY and CDR2 as SVGAGI. This CDR3 has 14 amino acids. Documented time point: peripheral blood 6 weeks after treatment start. Patients' cancers were locally advanced or metastatic urothelial carcinomas. The sample consisted of PBMCs, taken around atezolizumab (anti-PD-L1) treatment. The sequence was collected from a man aged 65-85 years with urothelial cancer. The rearrangement links TRBV6-5 to TRBJ1-4; a weak D match, TRBD1 (5 bases). The CDR3 region is CASSPDQGPEKLFF. The CDR3 DNA is TGTGCCAGCAGCCCTGACCAGGGCCCCGAAAAACTGTTTTTT.